These 17 T cell receptor beta chains originate from one sample sequenced in a study of blood T cell repertoires in COVID-19. Method: immunoSEQ multiplex PCR; TCRdb's copy keeps in-frame clones and lacks some. The profile shows some 130,000 clones, around 89% of them singletons. What was sequenced was peripheral blood. These receptors originate from a man in his fifties or sixties with COVID-19, enrolled during active disease.

The CDR3 DNA sequence: TGTGCCAGTAGTAGGACAGGTCTGAACACCGGGGAGCTGTTTTTT. Its translation is CASSRTGLNTGELFF. The chain employs TRBV19 and TRBJ2-2; 7 nucleotides align to TRBD1. V lost 4 bases and J lost 1; bases outside the gene matches: 3. The germline gives CDR1 LNHDA, CDR2 SQIVND (reference sequence). CDR3 length equals 15 residues.

The chain joins TRBV11-2 to TRBJ1-3; the D gene is possibly TRBD1 (6 bases). V gave up 4 bases and J gave up 0 bases, with 13 bases separating them. Germline CDR1 reads SGHAT; CDR2 reads FQNNGV. The CDR3 covers 16 residues. CDR3 amino acids: CASSSGGLGSGNTIYF. The CDR3, as DNA: TGTGCCAGCAGCTCGGGGGGGCTCGGCTCTGGAAACACCATATATTTT.

The chain carries TRBV5-4 and TRBJ2-3, with D perhaps TRBD2 (7 bases). Trimming took off 4 bases at V and 4 bases at J, with 19 bases between the two ends. The CDR3 length is 16 residues. Germline V lookup: CDR1 SGHNT, CDR2 YYREEE (reference sequence). CDR3 bases: TGTGCCAGCAGCGGGACGTTGGGGGGGGCCTCAGATACGCAGTATTTT. Protein product: CASSGTLGGASDTQYF.

The gene calls are TRBV9 and TRBJ2-7, with 8 bases that match TRBD1. The V and J ends lost 3 bases and 2 bases, in that order; junction bases with no gene match: 7. The CDR3 consists of 15 residues. Germline lookup yields CDR1 SGDLS and CDR2 YYNGEE. This CDR3 is CASSARQGIAYEQYF. The CDR3 region has the DNA TGTGCCAGCAGCGCACGACAGGGGATAGCCTACGAGCAGTACTTC.

V usage is TRBV23-1 and J usage is TRBJ1-4, with unresolved D. TRBV23-1 is annotated as an ORF whose role is uncertain. The V gene lost 3 bases and the J gene lost 10 bases, with 18 bases spanning the gap. This CDR3 region has 15 residues. The CDR3 reads CASSHWRAGFRKLFF. The DNA of the CDR3 is TGCGCCAGCAGTCATTGGAGGGCCGGTTTTCGAAAACTGTTTTTT.

This chain connects TRBV10-3 to TRBJ1-4; D unclear. Trimming stripped 2 bases from V and 2 bases from J, with 6 bases between. Germline assignment: CDR1 ENHRY and CDR2 SYGVKD. The CDR3 covers 14 residues. CDR3 in amino acids: CAISEGSTNEKLFF. For the CDR3, the DNA is TGTGCCATCAGTGAGGGGAGCACTAATGAAAAACTGTTTTTT.

The chain employs TRBV6-6 and TRBJ1-6, with D unresolved. Trimming took off 6 bases at V and 8 bases at J, with 5 bases between the two ends. From germline, CDR1 is MNHNY and CDR2 SVGAGI (reference sequence). The CDR3 extends over 11 amino acids. CDR3 bases: TGTGCCAGCAGAAGAGATTCACCCCTCCACTTT. Translated, it gives CASRRDSPLHF.

The genes are TRBV2 and TRBJ2-5; TRBD2 matches 9 bases. CDR3 size: 12 residues. The germline CDR1 and CDR2 sequences are SNHLY and FYNNEI. V lost 8 bases to trimming and J lost 5 bases; unmatched junction nucleotides: 3. The CDR3 DNA follows: TGTGCCAGCGCGGGGGGGAGGGAGACCCAGTACTTC. It translates to CASAGGRETQYF.

In the case of this clone: Its ends do not fully match the called genes, so a read error is possible. V is TRBV5-6 and J is TRBJ1-2; a possible D gene is TRBD1 (6 bases). The V gene's germline CDR1 is SGHDT and CDR2 YYEEEE. The CDR3 covers 14 residues. The CDR3 protein is CASILWGTNYGYTF. In DNA, the CDR3 is TGTGCCAGCATCTTGTGGGGGACAAATTATGGCTACACCTTC. Based on the CDR3 plus reference TRBV5-6 and TRBJ1-2, the full variable domain is DAGVTQSPTHLIKTRGQQVTLRCSPKSGHDTVSWYQQALGQGPQFIFQYYEEEERQRGNFPDRFSGHQFPNYSSELNVNALLLGDSALYLCASILWGTNYGYTFGSGTRLTVV.

The rearrangement joins TRBV11-1 to TRBJ2-7; 9 nucleotides align to TRBD2. The trim removed 6 bases at V and 3 bases at J, leaving 9 bases unmatched. Germline-derived CDR1 and CDR2 are SGHAT and FQDESV (reference sequence). The CDR3 is 15 amino acids. This CDR3 is CASRLSAGGLYEQYF. CDR3 DNA sequence: TGTGCCAGCAGGTTGTCAGCGGGGGGCCTCTACGAGCAGTACTTC.

The chain has TRBV5-8 and TRBJ1-2; D is perhaps TRBD1 (6 bases). V was trimmed by 4 bases and J by 0 bases, leaving 16 bases between them. The CDR3 sequence is 16 residues long. In germline, CDR1 is SGHTS, CDR2 YDEGEE. CDR3 sequence: CASSTGTFTSNYGYTF. The CDR3 bases are TGTGCCAGCAGCACTGGGACATTTACTTCTAACTATGGCTACACCTTC.

V is TRBV2 and J is TRBJ1-1; 8 nucleotides match TRBD1. Germline lookup yields CDR1 SNHLY and CDR2 FYNNEI. Trimming at V came to 6 bases and at J to 2 bases, leaving 5 bases not matched to a gene. The CDR3 consists of 14 residues. For the CDR3, the DNA is TGTGCCAGCAGCGGGACAGGAGGCAACACTGAAGCTTTCTTT. Translating it yields CASSGTGGNTEAFF. The entire variable domain, with the rest obtained from reference TRBV2 and TRBJ1-1, is as follows: EPEVTQTPSHQVTQMGQEVILRCVPISNHLYFYWYRQILGQKVEFLVSFYNNEISEKSEIFDDQFSVERPDGSNFTLKIRSTKLEDSAMYFCASSGTGGNTEAFFGQGTRLTVV.

V usage is TRBV14 and J usage is TRBJ2-1; 11 nucleotides line up with TRBD2. The germline V gene has CDR1 SGHDN and CDR2 FVKESK. The CDR3 has 19 residues. Unmatched junction bases numbered 10, after V lost 0 bases and J lost 3 bases. CDR3 sequence reads: CASSQDARLAGRHYNEQFF. DNA of the CDR3: TGTGCCAGCAGCCAAGATGCGCGACTAGCGGGGAGGCACTACAATGAGCAGTTCTTC.

The genes are TRBV9 and TRBJ2-3; TRBD2 aligns across 13 bases. The CDR3 is 17 amino acids. Per the germline V gene, CDR1 is SGDLS and CDR2 is YYNGEE. V shed 0 bases and J 1 base; nucleotides not matched to a gene: 2. CDR3: CASSVGLAGGGTDTQYF. CDR3 sequence (DNA): TGTGCCAGCAGCGTAGGACTAGCGGGGGGAGGCACAGATACGCAGTATTTT.

The rearrangement uses TRBV5-4 and TRBJ1-2, with TRBD1 as a possible D gene (6 bases). CDR3 size: 15 residues. Germline-derived CDR1 and CDR2 are SGHNT and YYREEE (reference sequence). V lost 4 bases and J 6 bases, leaving 19 bases between the germline ends. The CDR3 here is CASSLGSGVGNGYTF. CDR3 DNA sequence: TGTGCCAGCAGCCTAGGCTCAGGGGTTGGAAATGGCTACACCTTC. Full variable domain (rest looked up from reference TRBV5-4 and TRBJ1-2): ETGVTQSPTHLIKTRGQQVTLRCSSQSGHNTVSWYQQALGQGPQFIFQYYREEENGRGNFPPRFSGLQFPNYSSELNVNALELDDSALYLCASSLGSGVGNGYTFGSGTRLTVV.

The chain employs TRBV7-8 and TRBJ1-2, with TRBD1 as a possible D gene (5 bases). The CDR3 loop spans 14 amino acids. Germline V gene sequence: CDR1 SGHVS, CDR2 FQNEAQ. The V end lost 5 bases, the J end lost 8 bases, and 18 bases lay between the germline ends. CDR3 sequence reads: CASSGDTQGSGYTF. In DNA form, the CDR3 reads TGTGCCAGCAGCGGCGACACCCAGGGATCGGGCTACACCTTC.

The chain uses TRBV10-3 and TRBJ2-7, with a weak D call TRBD2 (5 bases). Germline V gene lookup returns CDR1 ENHRY and CDR2 SYGVKD. The V end was cut by 0 bases, the J end by 1 base, with 10 bases between. This CDR3 comprises 15 residues. This CDR3 reads CAISESGGSSYEQYF. Here the CDR3 DNA reads TGTGCCATCAGTGAGTCGGGCGGGTCGTCCTACGAGCAGTACTTC.